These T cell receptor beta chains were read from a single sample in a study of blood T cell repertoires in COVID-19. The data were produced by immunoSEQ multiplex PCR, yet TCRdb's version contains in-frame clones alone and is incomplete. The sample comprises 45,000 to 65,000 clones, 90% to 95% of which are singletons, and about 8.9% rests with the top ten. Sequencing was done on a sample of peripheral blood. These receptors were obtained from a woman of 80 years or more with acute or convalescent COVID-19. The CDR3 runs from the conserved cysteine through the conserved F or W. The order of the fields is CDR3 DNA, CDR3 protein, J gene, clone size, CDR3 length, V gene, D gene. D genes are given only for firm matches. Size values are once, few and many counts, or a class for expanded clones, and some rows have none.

cdr3_nt: TGTGCCAGCAGCTCCCAGGGGGATCTTTTCTACAATGAGCAGTTCTTC
cdr3_aa: CASSSQGDLFYNEQFF
j_call: TRBJ2-1
clone_size: once
cdr3_length: 16
v_call: TRBV5-6
d_call: TRBD1

cdr3_nt: TGCAGCGTAACAGGGGGCTGGTCGTCTGAAGCTTTCTTT
cdr3_aa: CSVTGGWSSEAFF
j_call: TRBJ1-1
clone_size: .
cdr3_length: 13
v_call: TRBV29-1
d_call: TRBD1

cdr3_nt: TGTGCCAGCAGCTTAGATGTTCAAAACTTATTAGACTATGGCTACACCTTC
cdr3_aa: CASSLDVQNLLDYGYTF
j_call: TRBJ1-2
clone_size: .
cdr3_length: 17
v_call: TRBV7-9
d_call: .

cdr3_nt: TGTGCCAGTAAAGTAACAGGGCCAACGGGTGAAGCTTTCTTT
cdr3_aa: CASKVTGPTGEAFF
j_call: TRBJ1-1
clone_size: .
cdr3_length: 14
v_call: TRBV19
d_call: .

cdr3_nt: TGTGCCTGGAGTGCTAAAGAGATTAGCAATCAGCCCCAGCATTTT
cdr3_aa: CAWSAKEISNQPQHF
j_call: TRBJ1-5
clone_size: once
cdr3_length: 15
v_call: TRBV30
d_call: .

cdr3_nt: TGTGCCAGCAGCGTCCGCCCAGGGGTGGGCACTGAAGCTTTCTTT
cdr3_aa: CASSVRPGVGTEAFF
j_call: TRBJ1-1
clone_size: few
cdr3_length: 15
v_call: TRBV9
d_call: .

cdr3_nt: TGCGCCAGCAGCCAAGAACCGGGACTCTTCACATCCACAGATACGCAGTATTTT
cdr3_aa: CASSQEPGLFTSTDTQYF
j_call: TRBJ2-3
clone_size: .
cdr3_length: 18
v_call: TRBV4-3
d_call: .

cdr3_nt: TGTGCCAGCAGTTTCTCTGAAGAGACCCAGTACTTC
cdr3_aa: CASSFSEETQYF
j_call: TRBJ2-5
clone_size: .
cdr3_length: 12
v_call: TRBV12-3/TRBV12-4
d_call: .

cdr3_nt: TGTGCCAGCAGCTTAGCGCATGGAGGGGGCCCCTACGAGCAGTACTTC
cdr3_aa: CASSLAHGGGPYEQYF
j_call: TRBJ2-7
clone_size: .
cdr3_length: 16
v_call: TRBV7-2
d_call: .

cdr3_nt: TGTGCCAGCAGCTTAGGAGTTAGCTCTGGAAACACCATATATTTT
cdr3_aa: CASSLGVSSGNTIYF
j_call: TRBJ1-3
clone_size: once
cdr3_length: 15
v_call: TRBV7-9
d_call: .

cdr3_nt: TGCGCCAGCAGCTTGGTGGCTAGCGGTGGAGAGACCCAGTACTTC
cdr3_aa: CASSLVASGGETQYF
j_call: TRBJ2-5
clone_size: once
cdr3_length: 15
v_call: TRBV5-1
d_call: TRBD2

cdr3_nt: TGTGCCAGCAGCATGACTAGCGGGAGAAGATCAGATACGCAGTATTTT
cdr3_aa: CASSMTSGRRSDTQYF
j_call: TRBJ2-3
clone_size: .
cdr3_length: 16
v_call: TRBV5-4
d_call: TRBD2

cdr3_nt: TGTGCCAGTAGTACAGGGCCCTACAACACTGAAGCTTTCTTT
cdr3_aa: CASSTGPYNTEAFF
j_call: TRBJ1-1
clone_size: .
cdr3_length: 14
v_call: TRBV19
d_call: .

cdr3_nt: TGTGCCAGCAGTTCGGGACAGACTAATGAAAAACTGTTTTTT
cdr3_aa: CASSSGQTNEKLFF
j_call: TRBJ1-4
clone_size: once
cdr3_length: 14
v_call: TRBV6-5
d_call: TRBD1

cdr3_nt: TGTGCCAGCAGTGAATACCCGCTGCGGGGGGATGGGACTGAAGCTTTCTTT
cdr3_aa: CASSEYPLRGDGTEAFF
j_call: TRBJ1-1
clone_size: .
cdr3_length: 17
v_call: TRBV6-1
d_call: .

cdr3_nt: TGTGCCTGGAGTGTAGGAGGGACAGCAACTAATGAAAAACTGTTTTTT
cdr3_aa: CAWSVGGTATNEKLFF
j_call: TRBJ1-4
clone_size: .
cdr3_length: 16
v_call: TRBV30
d_call: TRBD1

cdr3_nt: TGTGCCAGCAGCTTGATTGGGCCGTCGGACACTGAAGCTTTCTTT
cdr3_aa: CASSLIGPSDTEAFF
j_call: TRBJ1-1
clone_size: .
cdr3_length: 15
v_call: TRBV5-4
d_call: .

cdr3_nt: TGTGCCAGCAGCTGGGGGACAGGGCGCAGCTACGAGCAGTACTTC
cdr3_aa: CASSWGTGRSYEQYF
j_call: TRBJ2-7
clone_size: once
cdr3_length: 15
v_call: TRBV13
d_call: TRBD1

cdr3_nt: TGTGCCAGTGACGTGTGGGAGGGGGATGAAGAGACCCAGTACTTC
cdr3_aa: CASDVWEGDEETQYF
j_call: TRBJ2-5
clone_size: .
cdr3_length: 15
v_call: TRBV9
d_call: .

cdr3_nt: TGTGCCAGCAGCTTCAGACTAGCGCCATCCGTGGATACGCAGTATTTT
cdr3_aa: CASSFRLAPSVDTQYF
j_call: TRBJ2-3
clone_size: .
cdr3_length: 16
v_call: TRBV5-4
d_call: TRBD2

cdr3_nt: TGTGCCAGCAGCCTAGGTCGGGTAGCGGGAGACCCGGACATTCAGTACTTC
cdr3_aa: CASSLGRVAGDPDIQYF
j_call: TRBJ2-4
clone_size: .
cdr3_length: 17
v_call: TRBV7-3
d_call: TRBD2

cdr3_nt: TGTGCCTGGAGTGGTTTTAATTCCTACGAGCAGTACTTC
cdr3_aa: CAWSGFNSYEQYF
j_call: TRBJ2-7
clone_size: .
cdr3_length: 13
v_call: TRBV30
d_call: .

cdr3_nt: TGTGCCAGTAGGGATCAGGGACAGGGGACTAACTATGGCTACACCTTC
cdr3_aa: CASRDQGQGTNYGYTF
j_call: TRBJ1-2
clone_size: .
cdr3_length: 16
v_call: TRBV19
d_call: TRBD1

cdr3_nt: TGTGCCAGCAGCATGGGACTAGCGGGAGGGGGCGAGCAGTTCTTC
cdr3_aa: CASSMGLAGGGEQFF
j_call: TRBJ2-1
clone_size: .
cdr3_length: 15
v_call: TRBV11-3
d_call: TRBD2

cdr3_nt: TGTGCCAGCAGCTTCGGGACTTATGGCTACACCTTC
cdr3_aa: CASSFGTYGYTF
j_call: TRBJ1-2
clone_size: .
cdr3_length: 12
v_call: TRBV5-6
d_call: .

cdr3_nt: TGTGCCAGCAGTAGGCGAGGGCGGGAGTCCTACAATGAGCAGTTCTTC
cdr3_aa: CASSRRGRESYNEQFF
j_call: TRBJ2-1
clone_size: .
cdr3_length: 16
v_call: TRBV25-1
d_call: TRBD2

cdr3_nt: TGTGCCAGCTCAAACTACAACCCCACAGATACGCAGTATTTT
cdr3_aa: CASSNYNPTDTQYF
j_call: TRBJ2-3
clone_size: once
cdr3_length: 14
v_call: TRBV18
d_call: .

cdr3_nt: TGTGCCAGCAGCTTGGACTTAATAGAGACCCAGTACTTC
cdr3_aa: CASSLDLIETQYF
j_call: TRBJ2-5
clone_size: .
cdr3_length: 13
v_call: TRBV5-4
d_call: .

cdr3_nt: TGTGCCTGGAACCAGGCCCGCTATGGCTACACCTTC
cdr3_aa: CAWNQARYGYTF
j_call: TRBJ1-2
clone_size: .
cdr3_length: 12
v_call: TRBV30
d_call: .

cdr3_nt: TGTGCCAGCAGCTTGGTGCGGTCCGGGGAGCTGTTTTTT
cdr3_aa: CASSLVRSGELFF
j_call: TRBJ2-2
clone_size: .
cdr3_length: 13
v_call: TRBV5-6
d_call: .

cdr3_nt: TGTGCCAGCAGCCAAGATGTAGCGGGAGGGTCGGACAATGAGCAGTTCTTC
cdr3_aa: CASSQDVAGGSDNEQFF
j_call: TRBJ2-1
clone_size: few
cdr3_length: 17
v_call: TRBV4-2
d_call: TRBD2

cdr3_nt: TGTGCCAGCAGCTTGCTGCGGGAGAGGCTCCTCTACGAGCAGTACTTC
cdr3_aa: CASSLLRERLLYEQYF
j_call: TRBJ2-7
clone_size: .
cdr3_length: 16
v_call: TRBV5-4
d_call: TRBD2

cdr3_nt: TGCGCCAGCAGCCAATCCGGACAGGGGGATGGCTACACCTTC
cdr3_aa: CASSQSGQGDGYTF
j_call: TRBJ1-2
clone_size: .
cdr3_length: 14
v_call: TRBV5-1
d_call: TRBD1

cdr3_nt: TGTGCCAGCAGCCCGGAACTAGCGGCTTCCTACGAGCAGTACTTC
cdr3_aa: CASSPELAASYEQYF
j_call: TRBJ2-7
clone_size: .
cdr3_length: 15
v_call: TRBV5-6
d_call: TRBD2

cdr3_nt: TGTGCCTGGAGTTATCTCACGGGTGCCGTTACAAATGGCTACACCTTC
cdr3_aa: CAWSYLTGAVTNGYTF
j_call: TRBJ1-2
clone_size: .
cdr3_length: 16
v_call: TRBV30
d_call: .

cdr3_nt: TGTGCCAGCAGTTACGTAGCGGGAACTATTGTCGAGCAGTACTTC
cdr3_aa: CASSYVAGTIVEQYF
j_call: TRBJ2-7
clone_size: .
cdr3_length: 15
v_call: TRBV6-2/TRBV6-3
d_call: TRBD2

cdr3_nt: TGTGCCAGCAGTTACGCCGGACAGGTCCGTAGCACTGAAGCTTTCTTT
cdr3_aa: CASSYAGQVRSTEAFF
j_call: TRBJ1-1
clone_size: once
cdr3_length: 16
v_call: TRBV6-5
d_call: TRBD1

cdr3_nt: TGTGCCAGCAGTTACGGGTCTCTAGACGGCTACACCTTC
cdr3_aa: CASSYGSLDGYTF
j_call: TRBJ1-2
clone_size: .
cdr3_length: 13
v_call: TRBV6-5
d_call: .

cdr3_nt: TGTGCCAGCGTTGAAAGCGGGGGGACAGCTTTCTTT
cdr3_aa: CASVESGGTAFF
j_call: TRBJ1-1
clone_size: .
cdr3_length: 12
v_call: TRBV28
d_call: .

cdr3_nt: TGTGCCAGCAGGGGACTAGCGGGAGGGATCTCCTACGAGCAGTACTTC
cdr3_aa: CASRGLAGGISYEQYF
j_call: TRBJ2-7
clone_size: .
cdr3_length: 16
v_call: TRBV2
d_call: TRBD2

cdr3_nt: TGTGCCAGCAGCTTATGGGCGGGAAATCAGCCCCAGCATTTT
cdr3_aa: CASSLWAGNQPQHF
j_call: TRBJ1-5
clone_size: .
cdr3_length: 14
v_call: TRBV7-2
d_call: .

cdr3_nt: TGTGCCAGCAGCTTGAGGCGTGGAATAGGGGGATCCTACGAGCAGTACTTC
cdr3_aa: CASSLRRGIGGSYEQYF
j_call: TRBJ2-7
clone_size: .
cdr3_length: 17
v_call: TRBV5-6
d_call: .

cdr3_nt: TGTGCCAGCACCAGCGGGAGGGTGTCTTATGAGCAGTTCTTC
cdr3_aa: CASTSGRVSYEQFF
j_call: TRBJ2-1
clone_size: .
cdr3_length: 14
v_call: TRBV7-9
d_call: TRBD2

cdr3_nt: TGTGCCAGCAGCCTCCTTCCGGATCAGCCCCAGCATTTT
cdr3_aa: CASSLLPDQPQHF
j_call: TRBJ1-5
clone_size: once
cdr3_length: 13
v_call: TRBV4-2
d_call: .

cdr3_nt: TGCGCCAGCAGCCAAGGAGTAATCGGAGCCGGGAGAGGGTACGAGCAGTACTTC
cdr3_aa: CASSQGVIGAGRGYEQYF
j_call: TRBJ2-7
clone_size: .
cdr3_length: 18
v_call: TRBV4-3
d_call: .

cdr3_nt: TGTGCCAGCAGTTACGATGAGCATACCTCTGGAAACACCATATATTTT
cdr3_aa: CASSYDEHTSGNTIYF
j_call: TRBJ1-3
clone_size: .
cdr3_length: 16
v_call: TRBV6-5
d_call: .

cdr3_nt: TGTGCCAGCAGGGCGTTCTCCGGGACACCATCCGAGCAGTACTTC
cdr3_aa: CASRAFSGTPSEQYF
j_call: TRBJ2-7
clone_size: .
cdr3_length: 15
v_call: TRBV2
d_call: .

cdr3_nt: TGTGCCAGCAGCTTAGAGGGGATACTAGCGGGAGGCTCCTACGAGCAGTACTTC
cdr3_aa: CASSLEGILAGGSYEQYF
j_call: TRBJ2-7
clone_size: .
cdr3_length: 18
v_call: TRBV11-3
d_call: TRBD2

cdr3_nt: TGTGCCAGCAGCTCCGCCGCGACAGGAACAAGCACCGGGGAGCTGTTTTTT
cdr3_aa: CASSSAATGTSTGELFF
j_call: TRBJ2-2
clone_size: .
cdr3_length: 17
v_call: TRBV7-9
d_call: .

cdr3_nt: TGTGCCAGCAGCTCCAATGAGGGACAGGGGAAAAATGAGCAGTTCTTC
cdr3_aa: CASSSNEGQGKNEQFF
j_call: TRBJ2-1
clone_size: .
cdr3_length: 16
v_call: TRBV7-9
d_call: TRBD1

cdr3_nt: TGTGCCACCAGCAGCTGGGGACTAGCGAACGCAAATGAGCAGTTCTTC
cdr3_aa: CATSSWGLANANEQFF
j_call: TRBJ2-1
clone_size: .
cdr3_length: 16
v_call: TRBV15
d_call: TRBD2

cdr3_nt: TGCGCCAGCAGCTCCGGGACAAGGGAGAGAGGTGAAAAACTGTTTTTT
cdr3_aa: CASSSGTRERGEKLFF
j_call: TRBJ1-4
clone_size: once
cdr3_length: 16
v_call: TRBV5-1
d_call: .